This T cell receptor beta chain originates from a study of cytomegalovirus exposure and HLA in healthy donors. Details on this clone: Its specificity is not known.

The CDR3 contains 12 residues. The V gene lost 4 bases and the J gene lost 8 bases, with 10 bases spanning the gap. The germline gives CDR1 SGDLS, CDR2 YYNGEE. The PCR contained 60 Vbeta and 13 Jbeta primers. Profiled with immunoSEQ multiplex PCR; TCRdb holds only in-frame clones, not every one. This sample has about 130,000 clones, with around four fifths found just once. Study conclusions and caveats: HLA allele associations emerged for about 18,000 TCR beta sequences in a later analysis, at 0.05 false discovery rate. The study listed some 160 cytomegalovirus-associated TCR beta chains.

The donors, nominally healthy at sampling, likely had unrecorded immune exposures. The sample comprised PBMCs. This chain links TRBV9 with TRBJ2-1, with D hard to call. The TCR comes from a male donor in good health and CMV-seropositive. The CDR3 loop is CASSRASDEQFF. The CDR3 bases are TGTGCCAGCAGCCGAGCGAGCGATGAGCAGTTCTTC. The full variable domain, completed using reference TRBV9 and TRBJ2-1, is DSGVTQTPKHLITATGQRVTLRCSPRSGDLSVYWYQQSLDQGLQFLIQYYNGEERAKGNILERFSAQQFPDLHSELNLSSLELGDSALYFCASSRASDEQFFGPGTRLTVL.